Listed below are T cell receptor beta chains from one sample, sequenced in a study of blood T cell repertoires in COVID-19. Measured with immunoSEQ multiplex PCR; TCRdb has only the in-frame clones, and not every one. The sample includes roughly 80,000 clones, almost 85% of them seen just once. The sequencing sample was made of peripheral blood. The source of these receptors is a human donor in a cohort sampled during active COVID-19. CDR3s include the opening cysteine and the closing phenylalanine or tryptophan. Fields, in order: clone size, J gene, V gene, D gene, CDR3 DNA, CDR3 protein. The D gene is left open where the match is weak. Clone sizes are given selectively: once, few, many, or a class where the clone is expanded.

abundance: -; j_gene: TRBJ1-5; v_gene: TRBV23-1; d_gene: TRBD1; CDR3nt: TGCGCCAGCAGTCCAGGACAGGGCAGCTATAGCAATCAGCCCCAGCATTTT; CDR3aa: CASSPGQGSYSNQPQHF
abundance: -; j_gene: TRBJ2-7; v_gene: TRBV14; d_gene: TRBD1; CDR3nt: TGTGCCAGCAGCCAAGGCTCAGGGGGATTTTACGAGCAGTACTTC; CDR3aa: CASSQGSGGFYEQYF
abundance: -; j_gene: TRBJ2-3; v_gene: TRBV7-9; d_gene: -; CDR3nt: TGTGCCGTGAGGAGGACTATTAGCACAGATACGCAGTATTTT; CDR3aa: CAVRRTISTDTQYF
abundance: -; j_gene: TRBJ1-5; v_gene: TRBV10-3; d_gene: TRBD1; CDR3nt: TGTGCCATCAGTGCCGGGACAGGGGGCTCCAATCAGCCCCAGCATTTT; CDR3aa: CAISAGTGGSNQPQHF
abundance: -; j_gene: TRBJ2-7; v_gene: TRBV6-5; d_gene: TRBD2; CDR3nt: TGTGCCAGCAACCCAACTAGACTAGCGGCCTACGAGCAGTACTTC; CDR3aa: CASNPTRLAAYEQYF
abundance: -; j_gene: TRBJ2-7; v_gene: TRBV21-1; d_gene: -; CDR3nt: TGTGCCAGCAGCAAAAACAGGGGCCCCTACGAGCAGTACTTC; CDR3aa: CASSKNRGPYEQYF
abundance: -; j_gene: TRBJ1-6; v_gene: TRBV19; d_gene: TRBD1; CDR3nt: TGTGCCAGTAGCCCTTCTCGACAGGGCCGGTATTCACCCCTCCACTTT; CDR3aa: CASSPSRQGRYSPLHF
abundance: -; j_gene: TRBJ1-2; v_gene: TRBV19; d_gene: -; CDR3nt: TGTGCCAGTAGTATAACAGGGAGGGTGGACGGCTACACCTTC; CDR3aa: CASSITGRVDGYTF
abundance: once; j_gene: TRBJ1-2; v_gene: TRBV10-3; d_gene: TRBD1; CDR3nt: TGTGCCATCAGTGACGCACAGGGGGCTAATGGCTACACCTTC; CDR3aa: CAISDAQGANGYTF
abundance: -; j_gene: TRBJ2-3; v_gene: TRBV4-2; d_gene: -; CDR3nt: TGTGCCAGCAGCCAAGGAGCTAGCAGAGACACAGATACGCAGTATTTT; CDR3aa: CASSQGASRDTDTQYF
abundance: -; j_gene: TRBJ1-1; v_gene: TRBV7-4; d_gene: -; CDR3nt: TGTGCCAGCAGCTTAGTAGCGGGGGTCGGGTGGGTTTTGAACACTGAAGCTTTCTTT; CDR3aa: CASSLVAGVGWVLNTEAFF
abundance: -; j_gene: TRBJ2-7; v_gene: TRBV19; d_gene: -; CDR3nt: TGTGCCAGTAGTATAGTCTCCACAGGGCGGGTTTCCGAGCAGTACTTC; CDR3aa: CASSIVSTGRVSEQYF
abundance: -; j_gene: TRBJ2-1; v_gene: TRBV27; d_gene: TRBD1; CDR3nt: TGTGCCAGCGGCCATTCCTTGACAGGGCTCAGGTACAATGAGCAGTTCTTC; CDR3aa: CASGHSLTGLRYNEQFF
abundance: once; j_gene: TRBJ1-3; v_gene: TRBV18; d_gene: -; CDR3nt: TGTGCCAGCTCACCAGGGACAGGAAACACCATATATTTT; CDR3aa: CASSPGTGNTIYF
abundance: -; j_gene: TRBJ2-1; v_gene: TRBV27; d_gene: -; CDR3nt: TGTGCCAGCACCCTAGGGGGGGCCAGCTACAATGAGCAGTTCTTC; CDR3aa: CASTLGGASYNEQFF
abundance: many; j_gene: TRBJ1-2; v_gene: TRBV19; d_gene: TRBD1; CDR3nt: TGTGCCAGTAGTATAGGACAGGGCGGCTATGGCTACACCTTC; CDR3aa: CASSIGQGGYGYTF
abundance: -; j_gene: TRBJ1-2; v_gene: TRBV2; d_gene: -; CDR3nt: TGTGCCAGCAGTGATTTCCAATACACCTTC; CDR3aa: CASSDFQYTF
abundance: few; j_gene: TRBJ1-6; v_gene: TRBV28; d_gene: TRBD1; CDR3nt: TGTGCCAGCAGTTCGACAGGGCTGAGGCGTCCGTCACCCCTCCACTTT; CDR3aa: CASSSTGLRRPSPLHF
abundance: -; j_gene: TRBJ1-5; v_gene: TRBV5-1; d_gene: -; CDR3nt: TGCGCCAGCAGCTTGTCCTCAGGGGGCAATCAGCCCCAGCATTTT; CDR3aa: CASSLSSGGNQPQHF
abundance: -; j_gene: TRBJ1-3; v_gene: TRBV7-2; d_gene: TRBD1; CDR3nt: TGTGCCAGCAGCTTAGGGGGGACAGGGGGCACTGGAAACACCATATATTTT; CDR3aa: CASSLGGTGGTGNTIYF
abundance: -; j_gene: TRBJ2-7; v_gene: TRBV7-9; d_gene: TRBD1; CDR3nt: TGTGCCAGCAGCTTAGATTGGGGACAGGGTGGGGTATACGAGCAGTACTTC; CDR3aa: CASSLDWGQGGVYEQYF
abundance: -; j_gene: TRBJ2-1; v_gene: TRBV12-3/TRBV12-4; d_gene: -; CDR3nt: TGTGCCAGCAGACCCCTTGGGCACAATGAGCAGTTCTTC; CDR3aa: CASRPLGHNEQFF
abundance: -; j_gene: TRBJ2-1; v_gene: TRBV20-1; d_gene: -; CDR3nt: TGCAGTGCTAGTCATCGGGGTGAGCAGTTCTTC; CDR3aa: CSASHRGEQFF
abundance: -; j_gene: TRBJ1-4; v_gene: TRBV27; d_gene: TRBD1; CDR3nt: TGTGCCAGCAGTAGGGGACAGGTTAATGAAAAACTGTTTTTT; CDR3aa: CASSRGQVNEKLFF
abundance: -; j_gene: TRBJ1-2; v_gene: TRBV6-5; d_gene: -; CDR3nt: TGTGCCAGCAGGAGTACCGCCTATGGCTACACCTTC; CDR3aa: CASRSTAYGYTF
abundance: -; j_gene: TRBJ1-4; v_gene: TRBV5-4; d_gene: -; CDR3nt: TGTGCCAGCAGCTTGGAGGGGCCTCGGGAAAAACTGTTTTTT; CDR3aa: CASSLEGPREKLFF
abundance: -; j_gene: TRBJ2-1; v_gene: TRBV18; d_gene: -; CDR3nt: TGTGCCAGCTCACCCAGGGACTACAATGAGCAGTTCTTC; CDR3aa: CASSPRDYNEQFF
abundance: -; j_gene: TRBJ2-2; v_gene: TRBV24-1; d_gene: TRBD1; CDR3nt: TGTGCCATCTATCGGGACAGTTCGAACACCGGGGAGCTGTTTTTT; CDR3aa: CAIYRDSSNTGELFF
abundance: few; j_gene: TRBJ1-1; v_gene: TRBV29-1; d_gene: -; CDR3nt: TGCAGCGTCGAGAAAAGAGGCCAGACGCCGTTGAACACTGAAGCTTTCTTT; CDR3aa: CSVEKRGQTPLNTEAFF
abundance: -; j_gene: TRBJ1-6; v_gene: TRBV3-1/TRBV3-2; d_gene: -; CDR3nt: TGTGCCAGCAGTCCCAGGGGTGAGGCACCCCTCCACTTT; CDR3aa: CASSPRGEAPLHF
abundance: many; j_gene: TRBJ1-2; v_gene: TRBV12-3/TRBV12-4; d_gene: -; CDR3nt: TGTGCCAGCAGGTTGACAGTCAACTATGGCTACACCTTC; CDR3aa: CASRLTVNYGYTF
abundance: few; j_gene: TRBJ1-5; v_gene: TRBV18; d_gene: TRBD1; CDR3nt: TGTGCCAGCTCGCCAGGGGGCGAGGGTCAGCCCCAGCATTTT; CDR3aa: CASSPGGEGQPQHF
abundance: -; j_gene: TRBJ1-1; v_gene: TRBV28; d_gene: -; CDR3nt: TGTGCCAGCAGTATCCGGGGAGGGGACACTGAAGCTTTCTTT; CDR3aa: CASSIRGGDTEAFF
abundance: -; j_gene: TRBJ2-3; v_gene: TRBV18; d_gene: TRBD2; CDR3nt: TGTGCCAGCTCAAATGGACTAGCAGCAGATACGCAGTATTTT; CDR3aa: CASSNGLAADTQYF
abundance: few; j_gene: TRBJ2-3; v_gene: TRBV6-5; d_gene: -; CDR3nt: TGTGCCAGCAGTATCCAGGGTCCAGATACGCAGTATTTT; CDR3aa: CASSIQGPDTQYF
abundance: -; j_gene: TRBJ1-1; v_gene: TRBV12-3/TRBV12-4; d_gene: -; CDR3nt: TGTGCCAGCAGAAGACAGGCTGAAGCTTTCTTT; CDR3aa: CASRRQAEAFF
abundance: -; j_gene: TRBJ1-5; v_gene: TRBV27; d_gene: TRBD1; CDR3nt: TGTGCCAGCAGTACCTCGACAGGGGAGGACCAGCCCCAGCATTTT; CDR3aa: CASSTSTGEDQPQHF
abundance: -; j_gene: TRBJ1-3; v_gene: TRBV6-5; d_gene: TRBD1; CDR3nt: TGTGCCAGCAGCCGAGGGACAGGGTCTGGAAACACCATATATTTT; CDR3aa: CASSRGTGSGNTIYF
abundance: -; j_gene: TRBJ2-3; v_gene: TRBV7-9; d_gene: TRBD2; CDR3nt: TGTGCCAGTACTAGCGGGGGGCGGCGGCAGTATTTT; CDR3aa: CASTSGGRRQYF
abundance: few; j_gene: TRBJ2-2; v_gene: TRBV12-5; d_gene: TRBD1; CDR3nt: TGTGCTAGTGGTTTGGCACGGACAGGCATCCACACCGGGGAGCTGTTTTTT; CDR3aa: CASGLARTGIHTGELFF
abundance: -; j_gene: TRBJ2-3; v_gene: TRBV2; d_gene: TRBD1; CDR3nt: TGTGCCAGCAGTGGGCTTGGGACAGCCACAGATACGCAGTATTTT; CDR3aa: CASSGLGTATDTQYF
abundance: -; j_gene: TRBJ2-5; v_gene: TRBV6-5; d_gene: TRBD1; CDR3nt: TGTGCCAGCAGGAGGGACAGGGGTGGCCAAGAGACCCAGTACTTC; CDR3aa: CASRRDRGGQETQYF
abundance: once; j_gene: TRBJ2-1; v_gene: TRBV5-1; d_gene: -; CDR3nt: TGCGCCAGCAGCTTGGGTTGGCGGCGCAATGAGCAGTTCTTC; CDR3aa: CASSLGWRRNEQFF
abundance: few; j_gene: TRBJ2-7; v_gene: TRBV19; d_gene: -; CDR3nt: TGTGCCAGTAGTACAGGGTCTATGAACGAGCAGTACTTC; CDR3aa: CASSTGSMNEQYF
abundance: -; j_gene: TRBJ2-1; v_gene: TRBV2; d_gene: TRBD2; CDR3nt: TGTGCCAGCAACCCCCGGGGGGGGGCTGGTCCCTACAATGAGCAGTTCTTC; CDR3aa: CASNPRGGAGPYNEQFF
abundance: -; j_gene: TRBJ2-7; v_gene: TRBV15; d_gene: -; CDR3nt: TGTGCCACCCACAGGACAGTTTCGTTTTACGAGCAGTACTTC; CDR3aa: CATHRTVSFYEQYF
abundance: -; j_gene: TRBJ2-2; v_gene: TRBV2; d_gene: -; CDR3nt: TGTGCCAGCAGCGCAATTAACCTCGACCAGGGCGGGGAGCTGTTTTTT; CDR3aa: CASSAINLDQGGELFF
abundance: -; j_gene: TRBJ1-3; v_gene: TRBV15; d_gene: -; CDR3nt: TGTGCCACCAGCAGAGAGGGGAGGGCAGGAAACACCATATATTTT; CDR3aa: CATSREGRAGNTIYF
abundance: few; j_gene: TRBJ2-5; v_gene: TRBV11-2; d_gene: TRBD1; CDR3nt: TGTGCCAGCAGCCGATTTACAGGGGGTCCACAAGAGACCCAGTACTTC; CDR3aa: CASSRFTGGPQETQYF
abundance: -; j_gene: TRBJ2-7; v_gene: TRBV5-1; d_gene: -; CDR3nt: TGCGCCAGCAGCCTGCTGGGGACACCGGCGCCGTACGAGCAGTACTTC; CDR3aa: CASSLLGTPAPYEQYF
abundance: -; j_gene: TRBJ2-2; v_gene: TRBV7-2; d_gene: TRBD2; CDR3nt: TGTGCCAGCAGCTCTCGTTTTGCGGGGGGGATCGGGGAGCTGTTTTTT; CDR3aa: CASSSRFAGGIGELFF
abundance: -; j_gene: TRBJ2-5; v_gene: TRBV2; d_gene: TRBD2; CDR3nt: TGTGCCAGCAGTGCCCAGACTAGCGGGGAGACCCAGTACTTC; CDR3aa: CASSAQTSGETQYF
abundance: -; j_gene: TRBJ2-3; v_gene: TRBV19; d_gene: TRBD2; CDR3nt: TGTGCCAGCAAGGGACTAGCGGGGACAGATACGCAGTATTTT; CDR3aa: CASKGLAGTDTQYF
abundance: -; j_gene: TRBJ1-2; v_gene: TRBV5-1; d_gene: -; CDR3nt: TGCGCCAGCAGCTTCGCCGGTGTCATGGACAGCTATGGCTACACCTTC; CDR3aa: CASSFAGVMDSYGYTF
abundance: few; j_gene: TRBJ1-6; v_gene: TRBV3-1/TRBV3-2; d_gene: -; CDR3nt: TGTGCCAGCAGCCTGGGGGGGCCGAGCTCCTATAATTCACCCCTCCACTTT; CDR3aa: CASSLGGPSSYNSPLHF
abundance: -; j_gene: TRBJ2-3; v_gene: TRBV5-5; d_gene: TRBD2; CDR3nt: TGTGCCAGCAGCATCGGACTAGCGGGGGCCGGGAATACGCAGTATTTT; CDR3aa: CASSIGLAGAGNTQYF
abundance: many; j_gene: TRBJ1-6; v_gene: TRBV27; d_gene: TRBD1; CDR3nt: TGTGCCAGCAGTTTATTAGGACAGGGCGGATCACCCCTCCACTTT; CDR3aa: CASSLLGQGGSPLHF
abundance: -; j_gene: TRBJ2-7; v_gene: TRBV6-5; d_gene: -; CDR3nt: TGTGCCAGCACGAGGGCGGGGCGCAACTACGAGCAGTACTTC; CDR3aa: CASTRAGRNYEQYF
abundance: few; j_gene: TRBJ1-5; v_gene: TRBV6-6; d_gene: -; CDR3nt: TGTGCCAGCAGCACACAGGGTGGCAATCAGCCCCAGCATTTT; CDR3aa: CASSTQGGNQPQHF